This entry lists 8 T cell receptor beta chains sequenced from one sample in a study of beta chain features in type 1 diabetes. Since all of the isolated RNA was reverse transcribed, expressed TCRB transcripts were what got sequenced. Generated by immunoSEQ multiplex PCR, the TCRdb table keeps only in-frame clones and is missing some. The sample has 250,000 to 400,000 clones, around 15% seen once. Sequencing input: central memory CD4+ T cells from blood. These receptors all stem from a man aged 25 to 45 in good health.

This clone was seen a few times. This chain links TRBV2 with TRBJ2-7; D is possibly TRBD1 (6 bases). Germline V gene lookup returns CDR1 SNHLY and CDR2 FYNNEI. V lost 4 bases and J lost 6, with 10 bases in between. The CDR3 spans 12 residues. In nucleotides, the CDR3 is TGTGCCAGCAGTGCAGGGGTCGGCGAGCAGTACTTC. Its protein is CASSAGVGEQYF.

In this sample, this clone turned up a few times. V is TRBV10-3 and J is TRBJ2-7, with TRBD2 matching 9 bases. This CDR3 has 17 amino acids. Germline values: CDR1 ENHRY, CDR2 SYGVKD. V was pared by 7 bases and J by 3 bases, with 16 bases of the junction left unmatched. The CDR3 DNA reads TGTGCCATCACGCGCAGAATGCTAGCGGGAACAGGCTACGAGCAGTACGTC. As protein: CAITRRMLAGTGYEQYV.

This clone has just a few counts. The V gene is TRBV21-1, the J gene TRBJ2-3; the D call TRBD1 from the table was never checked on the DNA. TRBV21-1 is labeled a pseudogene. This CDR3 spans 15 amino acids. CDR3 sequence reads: CASSPLLRQADTQYF. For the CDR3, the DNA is TGTGCCAGCAGCCCCCTTTTACGCCAGGCAGATACGCAGTATTTT.

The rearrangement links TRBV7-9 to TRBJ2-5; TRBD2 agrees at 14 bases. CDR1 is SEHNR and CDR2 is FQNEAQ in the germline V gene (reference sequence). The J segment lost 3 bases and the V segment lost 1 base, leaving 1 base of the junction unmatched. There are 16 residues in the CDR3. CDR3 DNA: TGTGCCAGCAGCTTAGGACTAGCGGGGGGGAAAGAGACCCAGTACTTC. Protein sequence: CASSLGLAGGKETQYF.

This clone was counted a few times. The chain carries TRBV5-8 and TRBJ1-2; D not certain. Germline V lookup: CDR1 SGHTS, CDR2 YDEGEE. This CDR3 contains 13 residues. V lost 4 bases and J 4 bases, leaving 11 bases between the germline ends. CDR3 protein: CASSVDGLYGYTF. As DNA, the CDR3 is TGTGCCAGCAGCGTTGACGGACTCTATGGCTACACCTTC.

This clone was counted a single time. CDR3 bases: TGCGCCAGCAGCTTGGAACTAGCGGGGAACACCGGGGAGCTGTTTTTT. This gives the protein CASSLELAGNTGELFF. This chain uses TRBV5-1 with TRBJ2-2; 9 positions agree with TRBD2. This CDR3 spans 16 amino acids. In germline, CDR1 is SGHRS, CDR2 YFSETQ. The ends lost 0 bases at V and 1 base at J; junction bases unmatched: 1.

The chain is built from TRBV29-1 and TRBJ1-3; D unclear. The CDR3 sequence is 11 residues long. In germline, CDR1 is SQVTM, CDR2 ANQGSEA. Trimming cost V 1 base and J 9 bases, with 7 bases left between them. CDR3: CSVEGGSTIYF. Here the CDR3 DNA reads TGCAGCGTTGAAGGAGGGAGCACCATATATTTT.

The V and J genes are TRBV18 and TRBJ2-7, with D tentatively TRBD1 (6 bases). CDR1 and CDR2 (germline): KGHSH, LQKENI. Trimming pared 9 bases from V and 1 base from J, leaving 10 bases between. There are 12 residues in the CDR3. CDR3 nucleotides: TGTGCCAGTCAGGGGTCGTCCTACGAGCAGTACGTC. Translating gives CASQGSSYEQYV.